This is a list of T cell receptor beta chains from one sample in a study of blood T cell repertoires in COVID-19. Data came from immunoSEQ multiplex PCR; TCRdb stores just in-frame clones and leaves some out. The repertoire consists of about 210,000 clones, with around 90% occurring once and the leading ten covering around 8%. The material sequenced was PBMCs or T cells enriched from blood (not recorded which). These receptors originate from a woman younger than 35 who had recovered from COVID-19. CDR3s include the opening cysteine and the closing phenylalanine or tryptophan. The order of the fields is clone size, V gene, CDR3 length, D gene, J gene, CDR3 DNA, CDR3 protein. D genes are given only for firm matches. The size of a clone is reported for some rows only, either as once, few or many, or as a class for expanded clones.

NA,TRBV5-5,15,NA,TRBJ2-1,TGTGCCAGCAGCAGATACACCTCATTAACAAATGAGCAGTTCTTC,CASSRYTSLTNEQFF
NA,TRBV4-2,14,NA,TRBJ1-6,TGTGCCAGCACCCGGGGGGGGGATTCTTCACCCCTCCACTTT,CASTRGGDSSPLHF
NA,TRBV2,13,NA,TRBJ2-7,TGTGCCAGCACCAAACAAACAGGGTACGAGCAGTACTTC,CASTKQTGYEQYF
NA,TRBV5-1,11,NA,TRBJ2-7,TGCGCCAGCAGCTCAGCCTACGAGCAGTACTTC,CASSSAYEQYF
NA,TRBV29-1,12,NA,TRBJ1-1,TGCAGCGTTAACAGGGCGAACACTGAAGCTTTCTTT,CSVNRANTEAFF
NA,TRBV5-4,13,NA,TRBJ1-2,TGTGCCAGCAGCTTACCGGCGGGCTATGGCTACACCTTC,CASSLPAGYGYTF
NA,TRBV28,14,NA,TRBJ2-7,TGTGCCAGCAGTCTACAGGGTTTAACCTACGAGCAGTACTTC,CASSLQGLTYEQYF
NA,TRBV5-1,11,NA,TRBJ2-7,TGCGCCAGCCACGAGGGAAACGAGCAGTACTTC,CASHEGNEQYF
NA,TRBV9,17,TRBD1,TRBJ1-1,TGTGCCAGCAGCGCATTACAGGGGACCATCATGAACACTGAAGCTTTCTTT,CASSALQGTIMNTEAFF
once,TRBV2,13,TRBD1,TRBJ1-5,TGTGCCAGCAGGGACAGGGGGATGGAGCCCCAGCATTTT,CASRDRGMEPQHF
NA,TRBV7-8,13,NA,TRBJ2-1,TGTGCCAGCAGCTTAGGTAGCGCTGATGAGCAGTTCTTC,CASSLGSADEQFF
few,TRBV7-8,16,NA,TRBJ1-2,TGTGCCAGCAGCTTAGGTCAGGGTAGGGCTAACTATGGCTACACCTTC,CASSLGQGRANYGYTF
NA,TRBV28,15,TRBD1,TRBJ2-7,TGTGCCAGCAGTTTATGGGGGACAGGATCCTACGAGCAGTACTTC,CASSLWGTGSYEQYF
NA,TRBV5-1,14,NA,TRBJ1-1,TGCGCCAGCAGCTTGGACAGGCAGGGCACTGAAGCTTTCTTT,CASSLDRQGTEAFF
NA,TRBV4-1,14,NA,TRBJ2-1,TGCGCCAGCAGCCAAGGGACGGGATACAATGAGCAGTTCTTC,CASSQGTGYNEQFF
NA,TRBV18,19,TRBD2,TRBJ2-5,TGTGCCAGCTCCCCATGGACCCAGGGTAACCGGGGGGGACGGGAGACCCAGTACTTC,CASSPWTQGNRGGRETQYF
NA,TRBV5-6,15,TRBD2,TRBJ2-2,TGTGCCAGCTGGCCGGGACTAGTCTACACCGGGGAGCTGTTTTTT,CASWPGLVYTGELFF
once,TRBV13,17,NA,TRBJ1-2,TGTGCCAGCAGCTTAAAATCCCCTGCCAGGGACATCTATGGCTACACCTTC,CASSLKSPARDIYGYTF
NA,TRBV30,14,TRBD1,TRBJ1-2,TGTGCCTGGAGTGTCCAGACAGGGGGCATGGGCTACACCTTC,CAWSVQTGGMGYTF
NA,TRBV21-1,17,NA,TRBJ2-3,TGTGCCAGCAGCAAAGATAGATCGGGGACAGTAACAGATACGCAGTATTTT,CASSKDRSGTVTDTQYF
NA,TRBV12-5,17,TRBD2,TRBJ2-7,TGTGCTAGTGGTTTGGCACCCCCTAGCGGGGACTCCTACGAGCAGTACTTC,CASGLAPPSGDSYEQYF
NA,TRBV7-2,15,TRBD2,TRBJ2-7,TGTGCCAGCAGCTTAACGGGGGGACTCTCCTACGAGCAGTACTTC,CASSLTGGLSYEQYF
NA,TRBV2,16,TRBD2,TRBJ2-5,TGTGCCAGCAGTGAACCCACTAGCGGGGGGCGGGAGACCCAGTACTTC,CASSEPTSGGRETQYF
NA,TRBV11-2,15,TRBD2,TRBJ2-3,TGTGCCAGCAGCTTAGGGCTAGCGGGTGGGGATACGCAGTATTTT,CASSLGLAGGDTQYF
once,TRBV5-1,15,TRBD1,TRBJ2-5,TGCGCCAGCGGTACGGGGACAGGGATGACCGAGACCCAGTACTTC,CASGTGTGMTETQYF
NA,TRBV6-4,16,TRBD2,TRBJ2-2,TGTGCCAGCAGTGACTCGGCGGGGGGGCACACCGGGGAGCTGTTTTTT,CASSDSAGGHTGELFF
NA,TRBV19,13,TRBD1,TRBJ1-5,TGTGCCACTACGGACAGGGTGAATGACCCCCAGCATTTT,CATTDRVNDPQHF
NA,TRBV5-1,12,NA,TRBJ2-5,TGCGCCAGCAGCTTCCAGGGAGAGACCCAGTACTTC,CASSFQGETQYF
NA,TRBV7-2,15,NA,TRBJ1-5,TGTGCCAGCAGCTTAGAGGTCAGGTCAAATCAGCCCCAGCATTTT,CASSLEVRSNQPQHF
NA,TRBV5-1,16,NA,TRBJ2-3,TGCGCCAGCAGCTTGGAACGGCGGGGGCCCACAGATACGCAGTATTTT,CASSLERRGPTDTQYF
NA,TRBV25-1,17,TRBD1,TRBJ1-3,TGTGCCAGCAGTGAATACGGAGCCACAGGGGGCCGGGGCACCATATATTTT,CASSEYGATGGRGTIYF
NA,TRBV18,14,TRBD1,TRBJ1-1,TGTGCCAGCTCACCCTCGACAGGGGCCGCGGATGCTTTCTTT,CASSPSTGAADAFF
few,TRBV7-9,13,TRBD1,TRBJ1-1,TGTGCCAGCAGCTTCGACAGGGGGCTAGAAGCTTTCTTT,CASSFDRGLEAFF
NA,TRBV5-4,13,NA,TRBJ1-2,TGTGCCAGCAGCTTGGCAGCTAACTATGGCTACACCTTC,CASSLAANYGYTF
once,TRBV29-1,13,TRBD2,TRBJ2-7,TGCAGCGGTAGCGGGGCAAGCTCCTACGAGCAGTACTTC,CSGSGASSYEQYF
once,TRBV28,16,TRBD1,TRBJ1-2,TGTGCCAGCAGTTCCTGGACAGGGACAGAGCACTATGGCTACACCTTC,CASSSWTGTEHYGYTF
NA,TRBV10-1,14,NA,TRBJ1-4,TGCGCCAGCAGTGCGGCGGAGTCTAATGAAAAACTGTTTTTT,CASSAAESNEKLFF
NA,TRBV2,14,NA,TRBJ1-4,TGTGCCAGCAGCATCGGACTTACGACAGAAAAACTGTTTTTT,CASSIGLTTEKLFF
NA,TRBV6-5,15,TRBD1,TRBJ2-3,TGTGCCAGCAGCCGGGACAGCTTTCTCGGGGATACGCAGTATTTT,CASSRDSFLGDTQYF
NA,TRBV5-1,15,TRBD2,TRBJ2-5,TGCGCCAGCAGCTTGTGGACTAGCGGGGGACAGACCCAGTACTTC,CASSLWTSGGQTQYF
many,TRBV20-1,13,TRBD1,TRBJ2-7,TGCAGTGCTCGTGACAGGGCCTCCTACGAGCAGTACTTC,CSARDRASYEQYF
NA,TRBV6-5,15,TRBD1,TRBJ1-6,TGTGCCAGCAGTCGTCGGGACAGCTCAAATTCACCCCTCCACTTT,CASSRRDSSNSPLHF